Listed here are 10 T cell receptor beta chains from one sample, sequenced in a study of blood T cell repertoires in COVID-19. The table came from immunoSEQ multiplex PCR; TCRdb's copy has only in-frame clones and leaves some out. The repertoire includes 55,000 to 65,000 clones, around four fifths of them detected once, and 3.5% sits in the top ten. Sequenced sample: peripheral blood. The receptors come from a man in his fifties or sixties with acute or convalescent COVID-19.

The chain employs TRBV24-1 and TRBJ2-1; a weak D match, TRBD2 (6 bases). There are 18 residues in the CDR3. Germline CDR1 and CDR2: KGHDR and SFDVKD. Trimming pared 0 bases from V and 6 bases from J, leaving 20 bases between. The CDR3 nucleotides are TGTGCCACCAGTGATTTGGGGGGGTCCACAGTCAGCATCAATGAGCAGTTCTTC. Translated, it gives CATSDLGGSTVSINEQFF.

CDR3 in amino acids: CASEQSTDTQYF. CDR3 nucleotide sequence: TGTGCCAGCGAACAGTCCACAGATACGCAGTATTTT. The genes are TRBV7-9 and TRBJ2-3; no clear D gene. This CDR3 is 12 amino acids long. Trimming removed 8 bases from V and 2 bases from J, with 8 bases in between. CDR1 is SEHNR, CDR2 FQNEAQ, per germline (reference sequence).

This clone has a single count. The chain is built from TRBV6-5 and TRBJ1-5; perhaps TRBD1 as D (5 bases). Trimming pared 6 bases from V and 3 bases from J, leaving 6 bases between. This CDR3 has 12 amino acids. The germline V gene encodes CDR1 MNHEY and CDR2 SVGAGI. CDR3 nucleotide sequence: TGTGCCAGCAGGACAGCCAATCAGCCCCAGCATTTT. As protein: CASRTANQPQHF.

The chain is built from TRBV2 and TRBJ2-5, with D tentatively TRBD2 (5 bases). The CDR3 is 13 amino acids. Germline-derived CDR1 and CDR2 are SNHLY and FYNNEI. V was shortened by 8 bases and J by 6 bases, with 16 bases between the two germline ends. DNA for the CDR3: TGTGCCAGCTCCGAGGGAGAGGAGCAGACCCAGTACTTC. Protein: CASSEGEEQTQYF.

The rearrangement joins TRBV18 to TRBJ1-3; D possibly corresponds to TRBD1 (5 bases). The CDR3 runs to 15 residues. Trimming shortened V by 3 bases and J by 2 bases, and 11 bases separated the two germline ends. Germline V CDR1 and CDR2: KGHSH, LQKENI. In nucleotides, the CDR3 is TGTGCCAGCTCACCGGCGGGGGACCCTGGAAACACCATATATTTT. It codes for CASSPAGDPGNTIYF.

This clone was found once. The V gene is TRBV18, the J gene TRBJ1-2; TRBD1 matches 10 bases. V was pared by 6 bases and J by 4 bases, with 11 bases of the junction left unmatched. CDR1 and CDR2 (germline): KGHSH, LQKENI. The CDR3 has 16 residues. The CDR3 loop is CASSPGTGDFSYGYTF. The CDR3 region has the DNA TGTGCCAGCTCCCCCGGGACAGGGGATTTCAGCTATGGCTACACCTTC.

The chain combines TRBV5-5 with TRBJ1-6; no definite D call. Trimming shortened V by 4 bases and J by 8 bases, and 13 bases separated the two germline ends. The V gene's germline CDR1 is SGHKS and CDR2 YYEKEE (reference sequence). The CDR3 is 14 amino acids. The CDR3 nucleotides are TGTGCCAGCAGCCCCTTATCACCGGATTCACCCCTCCACTTT. Translated, it gives CASSPLSPDSPLHF.

The rearrangement joins TRBV19 to TRBJ1-2; TRBD1 matches 10 bases. CDR1 and CDR2 from the germline V gene are LNHDA and SQIVND (reference sequence). The junction had 5 bases not matched to a gene; V was cut back by 4 bases and J by 3 bases. CDR3 size: 15 residues. CDR3 sequence reads: CASSTGQGRDYGYTF. Here the CDR3 DNA reads TGTGCCAGTAGTACGGGACAGGGGCGTGACTATGGCTACACCTTC.

This chain links TRBV19 with TRBJ1-6, with TRBD1 matching over 8 bases. Unmatched junction bases numbered 7, after V lost 11 bases and J lost 4 bases. The germline V gene encodes CDR1 LNHDA and CDR2 SQIVND (reference sequence). The CDR3 contains 14 residues. The CDR3 DNA is TGTGCCTCGAAGACAGGGGTTTATAATTCACCCCTCCACTTT. Its translation: CASKTGVYNSPLHF.

The rearrangement joins TRBV2 to TRBJ1-1; TRBD1 matches 8 bases. The ends lost 4 bases at V and 4 bases at J; junction bases unmatched: 8. CDR3 length: 15 amino acids. Germline CDR1 reads SNHLY; CDR2 reads FYNNEI. The CDR3 DNA sequence: TGTGCCAGCAGTGTAATACAGGGGGTGAGCACTGAAGCTTTCTTT. As protein: CASSVIQGVSTEAFF.